These T cell receptor beta chains were read from a single sample in a study of cytomegalovirus exposure and HLA in healthy donors. The table came from immunoSEQ multiplex PCR; TCRdb's copy has only in-frame clones and leaves some out. Found here are around 260,000 clones, about four fifths of them singletons; the top ten hold more than 0.3%. What was sequenced was PBMCs. These receptors were collected from a girl aged 2-10 years in good health and CMV-seronegative. CDR3s include the opening cysteine and the closing phenylalanine or tryptophan. The order of the fields is J gene, V gene, clone size, D gene, CDR3 protein, CDR3 DNA. D genes are given only for firm matches. The size entry is marked missing in some rows and otherwise reads once, few, many or a size class.

J: TRBJ2-7; V: TRBV7-8; size: .; D: TRBD1; CDR3: CASSRDRSTREQYF; DNA: TGTGCCAGCAGCCGGGACAGGTCTACGAGGGAGCAGTACTTC
J: TRBJ1-5; V: TRBV14; size: .; D: .; CDR3: CATTGGHPSKPQHF; DNA: TGTGCCACGACCGGGGGGCACCCCTCGAAGCCCCAGCATTTT
J: TRBJ2-7; V: TRBV5-4; size: .; D: .; CDR3: CASSLEWGPYEQYF; DNA: TGTGCCAGCAGCTTGGAGTGGGGCCCCTACGAGCAGTACTTC
J: TRBJ1-2; V: TRBV6-1; size: .; D: .; CDR3: CASTGTVGYGYTF; DNA: TGTGCCAGCACGGGAACAGTCGGCTATGGCTACACCTTC
J: TRBJ1-2; V: TRBV7-9; size: .; D: .; CDR3: CASSQGSGNEIYGYTF; DNA: TGTGCCAGCAGCCAGGGTTCCGGTAACGAGATCTATGGCTACACCTTC
J: TRBJ1-5; V: TRBV5-4; size: .; D: .; CDR3: CASSLQGQGNQPQHF; DNA: TGTGCCAGCAGCTTGCAGGGGCAGGGCAATCAGCCCCAGCATTTT
J: TRBJ2-5; V: TRBV30; size: few; D: TRBD2; CDR3: CAWSVTSGIETQYF; DNA: TGTGCCTGGAGTGTCACTAGCGGGATCGAGACCCAGTACTTC
J: TRBJ2-1; V: TRBV10-2; size: .; D: .; CDR3: CATSGPLRQFF; DNA: TGCGCCACCTCAGGGCCCTTGCGGCAGTTCTTC
J: TRBJ2-1; V: TRBV7-9; size: .; D: .; CDR3: CASSLVAPDGDEQFF; DNA: TGTGCCAGCAGCTTAGTGGCGCCCGACGGGGATGAGCAGTTCTTC
J: TRBJ1-5; V: TRBV7-9; size: .; D: .; CDR3: CASSLDSYSNQPQHF; DNA: TGTGCCAGCAGCTTAGACAGTTATAGCAATCAGCCCCAGCATTTT
J: TRBJ1-1; V: TRBV20-1; size: few; D: .; CDR3: CSADSFTEAFF; DNA: TGCAGTGCGGACAGTTTCACTGAAGCTTTCTTT
J: TRBJ2-7; V: TRBV15; size: .; D: .; CDR3: CATSSTGYEQYF; DNA: TGTGCCACCAGCAGTACAGGGTACGAGCAGTACTTC
J: TRBJ2-1; V: TRBV9; size: .; D: .; CDR3: CASSVGGPENEQFF; DNA: TGTGCCAGCAGCGTAGGAGGGCCCGAGAATGAGCAGTTCTTC
J: TRBJ2-1; V: TRBV6-6; size: .; D: TRBD2; CDR3: CASRNRGGQRDEQFF; DNA: TGTGCCAGCAGAAATCGGGGGGGCCAGAGGGATGAGCAGTTCTTC
J: TRBJ2-4; V: TRBV5-5; size: .; D: TRBD2; CDR3: CASSLGEGVLGNIQYF; DNA: TGTGCCAGCAGCTTGGGGGAGGGAGTGTTGGGGAACATTCAGTACTTC
J: TRBJ2-3; V: TRBV6-5; size: .; D: .; CDR3: CASSYYRDTQYF; DNA: TGTGCCAGCAGTTACTACAGGGATACGCAGTATTTT
J: TRBJ2-7; V: TRBV11-2; size: .; D: TRBD2; CDR3: CASSTRTRGEQYF; DNA: TGTGCCAGCAGCACCAGGACTAGGGGCGAGCAGTACTTC
J: TRBJ2-7; V: TRBV7-9; size: .; D: TRBD1; CDR3: CASSFGTGAYDEQYF; DNA: TGTGCCAGCAGCTTCGGGACAGGGGCTTACGATGAGCAGTACTTC
J: TRBJ2-1; V: TRBV4-2; size: once; D: TRBD2; CDR3: CASSPITLETSGGEQFF; DNA: TGTGCCAGCAGCCCGATTACTCTAGAGACTAGCGGGGGGGAGCAGTTCTTC
J: TRBJ2-2; V: TRBV9; size: .; D: .; CDR3: CASSVGRGGETGELFF; DNA: TGTGCCAGCAGCGTAGGGAGGGGGGGAGAGACCGGGGAGCTGTTTTTT
J: TRBJ2-1; V: TRBV14; size: .; D: .; CDR3: CASSQALAGRGYNEQFF; DNA: TGTGCCAGCAGCCAAGCCCTCGCGGGGAGAGGGTACAATGAGCAGTTCTTC
J: TRBJ2-3; V: TRBV6-8; size: .; D: TRBD1; CDR3: CASSYVKNGTGIPDTQYF; DNA: TGTGCCAGCAGTTACGTAAAGAACGGGACAGGGATACCAGATACGCAGTATTTT
J: TRBJ1-5; V: TRBV2; size: .; D: TRBD1; CDR3: CASSITGVQPQHF; DNA: TGTGCCAGCAGTATAACAGGGGTTCAGCCCCAGCATTTT
J: TRBJ2-1; V: TRBV7-3; size: .; D: .; CDR3: CASSLQNYNEQFF; DNA: TGTGCCAGCAGCTTACAAAATTACAATGAGCAGTTCTTC
J: TRBJ1-1; V: TRBV28; size: .; D: .; CDR3: CASDLGGAGTEAFF; DNA: TGTGCCAGCGACTTGGGGGGGGCCGGCACTGAAGCTTTCTTT
J: TRBJ2-7; V: TRBV4-1; size: .; D: TRBD2; CDR3: CASSQVFGTSGQGTYEQYF; DNA: TGCGCCAGCAGCCAAGTCTTTGGGACTAGCGGCCAGGGGACCTACGAGCAGTACTTC
J: TRBJ1-2; V: TRBV28; size: .; D: TRBD1; CDR3: CASSSPGTGAYGYTF; DNA: TGTGCCAGCAGTTCCCCCGGGACAGGGGCCTATGGCTACACCTTC
J: TRBJ2-3; V: TRBV5-1; size: .; D: .; CDR3: CASSLGAGELSTDTQYF; DNA: TGCGCCAGCAGCTTGGGGGCCGGGGAATTGAGCACAGATACGCAGTATTTT
J: TRBJ2-3; V: TRBV7-9; size: .; D: TRBD1; CDR3: CASDSLGQGHLGTDTQYF; DNA: TGTGCCAGCGACTCATTGGGACAGGGTCACCTGGGGACAGATACGCAGTATTTT
J: TRBJ1-2; V: TRBV7-2; size: .; D: .; CDR3: CASSAVQSLYGYTF; DNA: TGTGCCAGCAGTGCGGTTCAGTCACTCTATGGCTACACCTTC
J: TRBJ2-5; V: TRBV10-3; size: .; D: TRBD1; CDR3: CAISDSGQGRETQYF; DNA: TGTGCCATCAGTGACTCTGGACAGGGCAGGGAGACCCAGTACTTC
J: TRBJ2-7; V: TRBV5-1; size: .; D: TRBD1; CDR3: CASSLGLDRGGSYEQYF; DNA: TGCGCCAGCAGCTTGGGTCTGGACAGGGGAGGCTCCTACGAGCAGTACTTC
J: TRBJ1-1; V: TRBV4-1; size: few; D: TRBD1; CDR3: CASSHADRVTVNTEAFF; DNA: TGCGCCAGCAGCCATGCGGACAGGGTTACCGTTAACACTGAAGCTTTCTTT
J: TRBJ2-2; V: TRBV11-1; size: .; D: TRBD1; CDR3: CASRTGQGGTGELFF; DNA: TGTGCCAGCAGGACCGGACAGGGAGGAACCGGGGAGCTGTTTTTT
J: TRBJ1-1; V: TRBV7-9; size: few; D: .; CDR3: CASSPRQVRRDTEAFF; DNA: TGTGCCAGCAGCCCAAGACAGGTTCGAAGGGACACTGAAGCTTTCTTT
J: TRBJ2-1; V: TRBV2; size: .; D: .; CDR3: CASSEAGHSSYNEQFF; DNA: TGTGCCAGCAGTGAAGCGGGACACAGCTCCTACAATGAGCAGTTCTTC
J: TRBJ1-1; V: TRBV10-3; size: .; D: .; CDR3: CASRQSNTEAFF; DNA: TGTGCCAGTCGACAGTCGAACACTGAAGCTTTCTTT
J: TRBJ2-7; V: TRBV5-1; size: .; D: TRBD1; CDR3: CASTTGTGESYEQYF; DNA: TGCGCCAGCACCACCGGGACAGGGGAATCCTACGAGCAGTACTTC
J: TRBJ2-3; V: TRBV19; size: .; D: TRBD2; CDR3: CASSILAGGDTQYF; DNA: TGTGCCAGTAGTATACTAGCGGGGGGCGATACGCAGTATTTT
J: TRBJ2-3; V: TRBV30; size: .; D: TRBD2; CDR3: CAWSSLTSGSSTDTQYF; DNA: TGTGCCTGGAGTTCCCTGACTAGCGGGTCTAGCACAGATACGCAGTATTTT
J: TRBJ1-1; V: TRBV7-9; size: .; D: .; CDR3: CASSLREDTEAFF; DNA: TGTGCCAGCAGCCTCAGAGAGGACACTGAAGCTTTCTTT
J: TRBJ1-1; V: TRBV29-1; size: .; D: .; CDR3: CSVARGTEAFF; DNA: TGCAGCGTGGCCCGCGGCACTGAAGCTTTCTTT
J: TRBJ1-5; V: TRBV6-1; size: .; D: .; CDR3: CASSGATVYSNQPQHF; DNA: TGTGCCAGCAGTGGAGCGACAGTATATAGCAATCAGCCCCAGCATTTT
J: TRBJ2-5; V: TRBV27; size: .; D: TRBD2; CDR3: CASSSPEAGGPQETQYF; DNA: TGTGCCAGCAGTTCCCCAGAGGCGGGGGGCCCCCAAGAGACCCAGTACTTC
J: TRBJ1-2; V: TRBV30; size: .; D: TRBD1; CDR3: CAWNLAGGHGYTF; DNA: TGTGCCTGGAATCTCGCAGGGGGCCATGGCTACACCTTC
J: TRBJ1-5; V: TRBV6-1; size: .; D: .; CDR3: CASRKGVYSNQPQHF; DNA: TGTGCCAGCAGAAAAGGGGTTTATAGCAATCAGCCCCAGCATTTT
J: TRBJ1-5; V: TRBV18; size: .; D: .; CDR3: CASSPSIGTSSNQPQHF; DNA: TGTGCCAGCTCACCGAGCATTGGGACAAGTAGCAATCAGCCCCAGCATTTT
J: TRBJ1-1; V: TRBV4-2; size: .; D: .; CDR3: CASSQDRKAFF; DNA: TGTGCCAGCAGCCAAGACAGAAAAGCTTTCTTT
J: TRBJ2-2; V: TRBV7-3; size: .; D: .; CDR3: CASSIKGAGELFF; DNA: TGTGCCAGCAGCATTAAGGGAGCCGGGGAGCTGTTTTTT
J: TRBJ2-7; V: TRBV19; size: .; D: TRBD1; CDR3: CASRPGQGSYEQYF; DNA: TGTGCCAGTAGACCGGGACAGGGGTCCTACGAGCAGTACTTC
J: TRBJ2-7; V: TRBV4-2; size: .; D: .; CDR3: CASSQEIAGGSYEQYF; DNA: TGTGCCAGCAGCCAAGAGATAGCCGGAGGGTCCTACGAGCAGTACTTC
J: TRBJ2-1; V: TRBV4-2; size: .; D: .; CDR3: CASSQGDDFRFDNEQFF; DNA: TGTGCCAGCAGCCAGGGCGACGATTTTAGGTTCGACAATGAGCAGTTCTTC